A selection of T cell receptor beta chains follows, all from one sample in a study of PD-L1 blockade in urothelial cancer. Measured with immunoSEQ multiplex PCR; TCRdb has only the in-frame clones, and not every one. The sample lists tens of thousands of clones; roughly 88% were seen once. Material: PBMCs, obtained around atezolizumab (anti-PD-L1) treatment. The receptor source for this set is a man aged 55-75 years with urothelial cancer. Each CDR3 is given with its conserved first and last residue. The D gene is left open where the match is weak. Clone size is not always given. Where it is, it says once, few, many or a class for expanded clones.

>TRBV18|TRBJ2-5|NA|once
CASSPFTGNQETQYF
TGTGCCAGCTCACCATTTACAGGGAATCAAGAGACCCAGTACTTC
>TRBV5-1|TRBJ2-2|TRBD1|NA
CASSLKTGGMNPGELFF
TGCGCCAGCAGCTTGAAGACAGGGGGCATGAATCCCGGGGAGCTGTTTTTT
>TRBV11-3|TRBJ2-1|NA|NA
CASSLRQGGLDEQFF
TGTGCCAGCAGCTTGAGACAAGGGGGTTTGGATGAGCAGTTCTTC
>TRBV5-6|TRBJ2-3|NA|NA
CASSLAGGYTDTQYF
TGTGCCAGCAGCTTGGCTGGGGGGTACACAGATACGCAGTATTTT
>TRBV19|TRBJ2-3|NA|NA
CASSIGGGTGADTQYF
TGTGCCAGTAGTATAGGCGGCGGAACGGGGGCAGATACGCAGTATTTT
>TRBV10-3|TRBJ1-3|NA|NA
CAISPNPRQINHSGNTIYF
TGTGCCATCAGTCCTAACCCTAGACAGATTAACCACTCTGGAAACACCATATATTTT
>TRBV6-5|TRBJ1-2|NA|NA
CASSNSYGYTF
TGTGCCAGCAGTAACAGCTATGGCTACACCTTC
>TRBV30|TRBJ2-2|NA|NA
CAWSVQRTANTGELFF
TGTGCCTGGAGTGTACAGCGGACAGCGAACACCGGGGAGCTGTTTTTT
>TRBV5-4|TRBJ2-7|TRBD1|once
CASSRDRGTYEQYF
TGTGCCAGCAGCCGGGACAGGGGGACTTACGAGCAGTACTTC
>TRBV19|TRBJ1-1|TRBD1|NA
CASSIATGGFTEAFF
TGTGCCAGTAGTATAGCGACAGGGGGCTTTACTGAAGCTTTCTTT
>TRBV6-6|TRBJ1-5|NA|NA
CASSSPGQPQHF
TGTGCCAGCAGTTCTCCGGGACAGCCCCAGCATTTT
>TRBV2|TRBJ2-2|NA|NA
CASRQTNTGELFF
TGTGCCAGCAGACAGACGAACACCGGGGAGCTGTTTTTT
>TRBV7-6|TRBJ1-3|TRBD1|NA
CASSTGQGFGNTIYF
TGTGCCAGCAGCACTGGACAGGGGTTTGGAAACACCATATATTTT
>TRBV5-6|TRBJ2-7|NA|NA
CASSLGGTFTYEQYF
TGTGCCAGCAGCTTGGGGGGGACATTTACTTACGAGCAGTACTTC
>TRBV2|TRBJ2-2|NA|NA
CASSDASRNTGELFF
TGTGCCAGCAGTGACGCTAGCAGGAACACCGGGGAGCTGTTTTTT
>TRBV2|TRBJ2-2|NA|NA
CASSETSGATGELFF
TGTGCCAGCAGTGAGACTAGTGGGGCTACCGGGGAGCTGTTTTTT
>TRBV27|TRBJ2-1|TRBD2|NA
CASSPGTSGYNEQFF
TGTGCCAGCAGTCCCGGGACTAGCGGATACAATGAGCAGTTCTTC
>TRBV6-1|TRBJ2-7|TRBD1|NA
CASRAGGPDEQYF
TGTGCCAGCAGGGCAGGGGGTCCGGACGAGCAGTACTTC
>TRBV15|TRBJ2-6|TRBD1|NA
CATSSLGQGGSGANVLTF
TGTGCCACCAGCAGTTTGGGACAGGGGGGCTCTGGGGCCAACGTCCTGACTTTC
>TRBV5-4|TRBJ2-1|TRBD2|NA
CASSLSASGARNEQFF
TGTGCCAGCAGCTTGTCGGCTAGCGGGGCCCGCAATGAGCAGTTCTTC
>TRBV12-5|TRBJ2-7|TRBD1|NA
CASGLGQGYEQYF
TGTGCTAGTGGTTTGGGACAGGGCTACGAGCAGTACTTC
>TRBV5-1|TRBJ2-5|TRBD2|NA
CASSLALAGRGKTQYF
TGCGCCAGCAGCTTGGCCCTAGCGGGGCGCGGGAAGACCCAGTACTTC
>TRBV6-1|TRBJ2-7|TRBD1|once
CASSDGTGGGEQYF
TGTGCCAGCAGTGATGGGACAGGGGGGGGAGAGCAGTACTTC